The entry that follows covers one T cell receptor beta chain sequence. The antigen is undetermined. The DNA ends 3 residues before the CDR3 does, and the rest of the CDR3 is filled in from the germline J gene. The sample is drawn from a study of T cell clonality in common variable immunodeficiency. Generated by immunoSEQ multiplex PCR, the TCRdb table keeps only in-frame clones and is missing some. The sample was found to contain around 42,000 clones, and every one recurs. CDR3 length equals 15 residues. Per germline, CDR1 SNHLY and CDR2 FYNNEI. Unmatched junction bases numbered 9, after V lost 6 bases and J lost 4 bases. Findings and limits, study-wide: Shared TCRbeta clones were fewer between CVID subjects than controls. Reportedly, TCR beta sequences from common variable immunodeficiency showed fewer deletions and N-nucleotide insertions.

Diagnosis required reduced IgG, IgA and/or IgM with specific antibody deficiency. Sequenced material: peripheral blood mononuclear cells. The chain combines TRBV2 with TRBJ1-1; the match to TRBD1 covers 9 bases. The source of this sequence is a human donor with common variable immunodeficiency. The CDR3 reads CASRQSPTGGTEAFF. Partial CDR3 DNA: TGTGCCAGCAGACAATCCCCGACAGGGGGCACTGAA.